Listed below are T cell receptor beta chains from one sample, sequenced in a study of T cell responses to AZD1222 COVID-19 vaccine. Sequencing used immunoSEQ multiplex PCR; TCRdb keeps in-frame clones, though not all of them. The sample has some 140,000 clones; about nine tenths are singletons. The specimen comprised peripheral blood, sampled 28 days after the second AZD1222 dose. These receptors were taken from an adult who received the AZD1222 COVID-19 vaccine. Both conserved end residues are part of each CDR3. A D gene is named only where the DNA matches it firmly. Not every row has a clone size; where given, it reads once, few, many or a size class.

j_gene,v_gene,abundance,d_gene,CDR3aa,CDR3nt
TRBJ1-1,TRBV6-5,.,TRBD1,CASRLQGARGTEAFF,TGTGCCAGCAGGCTACAGGGGGCAAGAGGGACTGAAGCTTTCTTT
TRBJ1-5,TRBV7-2,.,.,CASSLGGGNEPQHF,TGTGCCAGCAGCCTAGGGGGGGGTAATGAGCCCCAGCATTTT
TRBJ1-1,TRBV5-1,.,.,CASSLGNTVMDAFF,TGCGCCAGCAGCTTGGGGAATACAGTGATGGACGCTTTCTTT
TRBJ1-5,TRBV19,.,.,CASSPAGEYSNQPQHF,TGTGCCAGTAGTCCCGCGGGGGAATATTCCAATCAGCCCCAGCATTTT
TRBJ1-1,TRBV11-2,.,.,CASSSQGWTEAFF,TGTGCCAGCAGCTCGCAGGGCTGGACTGAAGCTTTCTTT
TRBJ1-2,TRBV12-3/TRBV12-4,.,TRBD1,CASSMTGGSGYTF,TGTGCCAGCAGTATGACAGGGGGCTCTGGCTACACCTTC
TRBJ2-7,TRBV30,.,.,CAWSVTAEEQYF,TGTGCCTGGAGTGTGACAGCGGAGGAGCAGTACTTC
TRBJ2-7,TRBV18,few,.,CASSPPFPYEQYF,TGTGCCAGCTCACCACCGTTCCCCTACGAGCAGTACTTC
TRBJ1-4,TRBV25-1,.,.,CASQLHSGAGVIVEKLFF,TGTGCCAGCCAACTCCATTCAGGGGCAGGGGTAATCGTTGAAAAACTGTTTTTT
TRBJ2-5,TRBV4-1,.,TRBD2,CASSQDSGGRETQYF,TGCGCCAGCAGCCAAGATAGCGGGGGGCGGGAGACCCAGTACTTC
TRBJ2-6,TRBV18,.,.,CASSPPFGANVLTF,TGTGCCAGCTCACCACCCTTTGGGGCCAACGTCCTGACTTTC
TRBJ1-2,TRBV5-1,.,TRBD1,CASSLGPGQPRNYGYTF,TGCGCCAGCAGCTTGGGCCCGGGACAGCCCCGAAACTATGGCTACACCTTC
TRBJ2-1,TRBV9,.,TRBD2,CASSVELGRALEQFF,TGTGCCAGCAGCGTAGAGCTCGGGAGGGCCCTTGAGCAGTTCTTC
TRBJ1-2,TRBV10-1,few,.,CASKRTFQGFPVYGYTF,TGCGCCAGCAAGAGAACCTTTCAGGGATTTCCGGTCTATGGCTACACCTTC
TRBJ2-5,TRBV25-1,.,.,CASSEWGGRVQETQYF,TGTGCCAGCAGTGAATGGGGGGGGCGGGTTCAAGAGACCCAGTACTTC
TRBJ2-5,TRBV7-2,.,.,CASSLVGGEEETQYF,TGTGCCAGCAGCTTAGTAGGCGGGGAAGAGGAGACCCAGTACTTC
TRBJ2-1,TRBV5-1,.,.,CASSPMARHLYSYNEQFF,TGCGCCAGCAGCCCGATGGCGAGACACCTTTACTCCTACAATGAGCAGTTCTTC
TRBJ2-7,TRBV30,.,.,CAWSVTSAEQYF,TGTGCCTGGAGTGTAACGAGCGCCGAGCAGTACTTC
TRBJ2-1,TRBV11-3,.,.,CASIFSYVYNEQFF,TGTGCCAGCATCTTCTCCTACGTCTACAATGAGCAGTTCTTC
TRBJ1-5,TRBV7-2,.,.,CASSLDRAQPQHF,TGTGCCAGCAGCTTAGACAGGGCTCAGCCCCAGCATTTT
TRBJ2-7,TRBV30,.,.,CAWSRGYEQYF,TGTGCCTGGAGTAGGGGCTACGAGCAGTACTTC
TRBJ2-2,TRBV7-8,.,.,CASSLALLGSPTGELFF,TGTGCCAGCAGCTTAGCGCTTTTGGGGAGTCCCACCGGGGAGCTGTTTTTT
TRBJ1-4,TRBV14,.,.,CASSQVKGYGEKLFF,TGTGCCAGCAGCCAAGTTAAGGGGTATGGTGAAAAACTGTTTTTT
TRBJ2-3,TRBV11-1,.,.,CASSSTPTRDTQYF,TGTGCCAGCAGCTCGACTCCCACCAGAGATACGCAGTATTTT
TRBJ1-6,TRBV27,.,.,CASSLWQNNSPLHF,TGTGCCAGCAGTTTATGGCAGAATAATTCACCCCTCCACTTT